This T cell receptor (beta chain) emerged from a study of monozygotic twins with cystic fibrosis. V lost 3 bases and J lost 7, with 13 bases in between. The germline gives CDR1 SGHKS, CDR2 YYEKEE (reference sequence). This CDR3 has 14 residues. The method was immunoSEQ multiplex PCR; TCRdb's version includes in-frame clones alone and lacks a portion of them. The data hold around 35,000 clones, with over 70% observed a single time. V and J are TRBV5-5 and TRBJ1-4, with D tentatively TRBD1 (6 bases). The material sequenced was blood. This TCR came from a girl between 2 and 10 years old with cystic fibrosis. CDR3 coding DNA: TGTGCCAGCAGCTCAGCAGGGGCGCCTGAAAAACTGTTTTTT. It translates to CASSSAGAPEKLFF. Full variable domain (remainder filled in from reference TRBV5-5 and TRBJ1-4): DAGVTQSPTHLIKTRGQQVTLRCSPISGHKSVSWYQQVLGQGPQFIFQYYEKEERGRGNFPDRFSARQFPNYSSELNVNALLLGDSALYLCASSSAGAPEKLFFGSGTQLSVL.